Listed below are T cell receptor beta chains from one sample, sequenced in a study of regulatory T cells in long-lasting Graves disease. TCRdb reprocessed the multiplex PCR reads with MiXCR, giving one entry per CDR3 protein. The sample shows about 320,000 distinct CDR3 sequences, approximately 20% of them seen only once. The starting material was peripheral blood mononuclear cells (PBMCs), obtained at new diagnosis, from a patient treated with antithyroid drugs. These receptors were taken from a female donor with Graves disease. The CDR3 runs from the conserved cysteine through the conserved F or W. D genes are given only for firm matches. Size values are once, few and many counts, or a class for expanded clones, and some rows have none.

cdr3_aa cdr3_nt clone_size j_call d_call v_call
CASSSTGPVPGYTF TGTGCCAGCAGCTCGACAGGGCCCGTACCGGGCTACACCTTC many TRBJ1-2 TRBD1 TRBV7-9
CASSLAQEGTEASF TGTGCCAGCAGCTTAGCGCAGGAGGGCACTGAAGCTTCCTTT - TRBJ1-1 - TRBV7-9
CASSRGQLEAFF TGTGCCAGCAGCCGTGGACAGCTCGAAGCTTTCTTT many TRBJ1-1 - TRBV5-5
CSALTESSYNEQFF TGCAGTGCTTTGACCGAGAGCTCCTACAATGAGCAGTTCTTC - TRBJ2-1 - TRBV20-1
CASGATGGTDTQYF TGTGCCAGCGGGGCCACAGGGGGCACAGATACGCAGTATTTT - TRBJ2-3 TRBD1 TRBV9
CASSEGSGDTEAFF TGTGCCAGCAGCGAGGGGTCTGGGGACACTGAAGCTTTCTTT many TRBJ1-1 - TRBV11-2
CASTPGGPLDPPLHF TGTGCCAGCACCCCCGGGGGACCGCTTGACCCACCCCTCCACTTT many TRBJ1-6 - TRBV6-1
CASSFSGALTGELFF TGCGCCAGCAGCTTTTCAGGGGCGTTGACCGGGGAGCTGTTTTTT many TRBJ2-2 - TRBV5-1
CASSVGQGRAEAFF TGTGCCAGCAGTGTTGGACAGGGGAGGGCTGAAGCTTTCTTT - TRBJ1-1 TRBD1 TRBV2
CASSLGSVGTQYF TGTGCCAGCAGTTTGGGGTCTGTCGGGACCCAGTACTTC - TRBJ2-5 - TRBV28